This T cell receptor (beta chain) was identified during a study of blood T cell repertoires in COVID-19. At the level of the study: Samples came from the United States, Italy and Spain, spanning acute and convalescent COVID-19. PBMCs, B-cell-depleted T cells, or T cells provided the cDNA or gDNA that made up the material.

As handled by the study authors: Amplified reference gene primers provided the basis for estimating nucleated cell counts. Data came from immunoSEQ multiplex PCR; TCRdb stores just in-frame clones and leaves some out. V, J and clone size reflect that table, while D and trimming were determined from the DNA. Of about 58,000 clones in the sample, more than 75% were seen once. Germline V gene sequence: CDR1 SGHNT, CDR2 YENEEA. V lost 1 base to trimming and J lost 9 bases, with 7 bases between them. The CDR3 totals 12 residues. The receptor was derived from a man aged 35-49 years with active COVID-19. Sequenced input: peripheral blood. This sequence joins TRBV11-3 and TRBJ2-1; D is uncertain. The CDR3 coding sequence is TGTGCCAGCAGCTTAGTTGTGAGTGAGCAGTTCTTC. Translated: CASSLVVSEQFF. The full variable domain, completed using reference TRBV11-3 and TRBJ2-1, is EAGVVQSPRYKIIEKKQPVAFWCNPISGHNTLYWYLQNLGQGPELLIRYENEEAVDDSQLPKDRFSAERLKGVDSTLKIQPAELGDSAVYLCASSLVVSEQFFGPGTRLTVL.